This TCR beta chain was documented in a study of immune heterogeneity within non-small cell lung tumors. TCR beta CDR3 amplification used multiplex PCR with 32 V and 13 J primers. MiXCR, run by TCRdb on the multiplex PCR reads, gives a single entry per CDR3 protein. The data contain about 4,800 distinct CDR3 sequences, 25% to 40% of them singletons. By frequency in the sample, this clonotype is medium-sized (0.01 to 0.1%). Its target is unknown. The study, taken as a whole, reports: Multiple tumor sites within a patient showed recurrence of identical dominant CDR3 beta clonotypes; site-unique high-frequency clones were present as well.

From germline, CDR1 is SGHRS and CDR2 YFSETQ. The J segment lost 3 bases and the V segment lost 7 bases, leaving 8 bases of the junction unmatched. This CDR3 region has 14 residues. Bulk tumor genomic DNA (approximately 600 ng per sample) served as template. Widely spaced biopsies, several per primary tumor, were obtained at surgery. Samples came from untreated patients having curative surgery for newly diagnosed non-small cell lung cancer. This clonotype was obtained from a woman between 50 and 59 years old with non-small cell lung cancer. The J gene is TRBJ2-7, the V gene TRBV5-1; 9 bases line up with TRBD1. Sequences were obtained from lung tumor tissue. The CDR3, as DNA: TGCGCCAGCCGCCAACCGACAGGGGGCTACGAGCAGTACTTC. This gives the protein CASRQPTGGYEQYF.